The rows below give T cell receptor beta chains drawn from one sample of a study of neoadjuvant anti-PD-1 for oral cavity cancer. Libraries were prepared by immunoSEQ multiplex PCR; TCRdb keeps only in-frame clonotypes and omits some of them. The sample records roughly 16,000 clones, about 70% being singletons. Source: PBMCs, taken before nivolumab (anti-PD-1) treatment. These receptors were obtained from a person aged 40 to 85 with oral cavity squamous cell carcinoma. Both conserved end residues are part of each CDR3. Fields, in order: clone size, D gene, CDR3 length, V gene, J gene, CDR3 DNA, CDR3 protein. A D gene is named only where the DNA matches it firmly. The size entry is marked missing in some rows and otherwise reads once, few, many or a size class.

abundance: once; d_gene: .; len: 14; v_gene: TRBV28; j_gene: TRBJ2-7; CDR3nt: TGTGCCAGCAGTTCCCCCGATAGGTACTACGAGCAGTACTTC; CDR3aa: CASSSPDRYYEQYF
abundance: .; d_gene: .; len: 13; v_gene: TRBV19; j_gene: TRBJ2-7; CDR3nt: TGTGCCAGTAGTAGCGACGGCTCCTACGAGCAGTACTTC; CDR3aa: CASSSDGSYEQYF
abundance: .; d_gene: .; len: 15; v_gene: TRBV28; j_gene: TRBJ2-7; CDR3nt: TGTGCCAGCAGTTTCGTGGACATTAACTCCTACGAGCAGTACTTC; CDR3aa: CASSFVDINSYEQYF
abundance: .; d_gene: .; len: 13; v_gene: TRBV5-6; j_gene: TRBJ2-5; CDR3nt: TGTGCCAGCAGCTTAGACAGAAAAGAGACCCAGTACTTC; CDR3aa: CASSLDRKETQYF
abundance: .; d_gene: .; len: 16; v_gene: TRBV5-4; j_gene: TRBJ2-5; CDR3nt: TGTGCCAGCAGCTTAGAAAGGACAGCCTCCGGGGAGACCCAGTACTTC; CDR3aa: CASSLERTASGETQYF
abundance: once; d_gene: .; len: 14; v_gene: TRBV2; j_gene: TRBJ2-1; CDR3nt: TGTGCCAGCAGTGGGACCCATGCCTACAATGAGCAGTTCTTC; CDR3aa: CASSGTHAYNEQFF
abundance: .; d_gene: TRBD2; len: 15; v_gene: TRBV5-1; j_gene: TRBJ2-5; CDR3nt: TGCGCCAGCGCGCTCGGGGGAGGGCCGGGGGAGACCCAGTACTTC; CDR3aa: CASALGGGPGETQYF
abundance: .; d_gene: .; len: 14; v_gene: TRBV5-1; j_gene: TRBJ2-7; CDR3nt: TGCGCCAGCAGCTCCCTCGGGACCGCATACGAGCAGTACTTC; CDR3aa: CASSSLGTAYEQYF
abundance: .; d_gene: TRBD2; len: 17; v_gene: TRBV5-6; j_gene: TRBJ2-3; CDR3nt: TGTGCCAGCAGCCCACTGGAGGCGTCCCAAGCGGGGAATACGCAGTATTTT; CDR3aa: CASSPLEASQAGNTQYF
abundance: .; d_gene: .; len: 12; v_gene: TRBV6-5; j_gene: TRBJ1-1; CDR3nt: TGTGCCAGCAGTTACTCGAAGGGTGAAGCTTTCTTT; CDR3aa: CASSYSKGEAFF
abundance: .; d_gene: .; len: 15; v_gene: TRBV7-9; j_gene: TRBJ2-5; CDR3nt: TGTGCCAGCAGCAGGGGACTTCCGGCGGGGGAGACCCAGTACTTC; CDR3aa: CASSRGLPAGETQYF
abundance: .; d_gene: .; len: 17; v_gene: TRBV7-9; j_gene: TRBJ1-5; CDR3nt: TGTGCCAGCAGCTTAGGCCCTTTGTCGGGTAGCAATCAGCCCCAGCATTTT; CDR3aa: CASSLGPLSGSNQPQHF
abundance: .; d_gene: TRBD1; len: 14; v_gene: TRBV10-3; j_gene: TRBJ1-2; CDR3nt: TGTGCCATCAGTGAGCCACAGGGGGCGGCTGGCTACACCTTC; CDR3aa: CAISEPQGAAGYTF
abundance: .; d_gene: .; len: 15; v_gene: TRBV6-1; j_gene: TRBJ1-5; CDR3nt: TGTGCCAGCAGTGAAGCCTCAGCCAGCAATCAGCCCCAGCATTTT; CDR3aa: CASSEASASNQPQHF
abundance: .; d_gene: TRBD2; len: 18; v_gene: TRBV5-5; j_gene: TRBJ2-3; CDR3nt: TGTGCCAGCAGCTTGGCCACCCAACTAGCGGGAGTAACAGATACGCAGTATTTT; CDR3aa: CASSLATQLAGVTDTQYF
abundance: .; d_gene: TRBD1; len: 11; v_gene: TRBV29-1; j_gene: TRBJ2-3; CDR3nt: TGCAGCGTAGACAGGGCAGATACGCAGTATTTT; CDR3aa: CSVDRADTQYF
abundance: few; d_gene: .; len: 15; v_gene: TRBV6-5; j_gene: TRBJ1-5; CDR3nt: TGTGCCAGCAGTCCCAGGGGATGGAGCAATCAGCCCCAGCATTTT; CDR3aa: CASSPRGWSNQPQHF
abundance: .; d_gene: TRBD1; len: 15; v_gene: TRBV10-3; j_gene: TRBJ1-5; CDR3nt: TGTGCCATCAGTGAGTCGGGACAGGGGAATCAGCCCCAGCATTTT; CDR3aa: CAISESGQGNQPQHF
abundance: .; d_gene: .; len: 14; v_gene: TRBV2; j_gene: TRBJ1-5; CDR3nt: TGTGCCAGCAGTGGGCCAGGGAGTTTTCAGCCCCAGCATTTT; CDR3aa: CASSGPGSFQPQHF
abundance: .; d_gene: .; len: 14; v_gene: TRBV15; j_gene: TRBJ2-1; CDR3nt: TGTGCCACCAGCACCAAAACTGATTACAATGAGCAGTTCTTC; CDR3aa: CATSTKTDYNEQFF
abundance: .; d_gene: .; len: 15; v_gene: TRBV2; j_gene: TRBJ1-3; CDR3nt: TGTGCCAGCAGTGGTGGAGGGGGCTCTGGAAACACCATATATTTT; CDR3aa: CASSGGGGSGNTIYF
abundance: .; d_gene: .; len: 15; v_gene: TRBV29-1; j_gene: TRBJ1-1; CDR3nt: TGCAGCGTTGCGGCGGGGGACGTCTCGAACACTGAAGCTTTCTTT; CDR3aa: CSVAAGDVSNTEAFF
abundance: few; d_gene: TRBD2; len: 14; v_gene: TRBV7-9; j_gene: TRBJ2-1; CDR3nt: TGTGCCAGCAGCCCGGGGACTAGTTTCAATGAGCAGTTCTTC; CDR3aa: CASSPGTSFNEQFF